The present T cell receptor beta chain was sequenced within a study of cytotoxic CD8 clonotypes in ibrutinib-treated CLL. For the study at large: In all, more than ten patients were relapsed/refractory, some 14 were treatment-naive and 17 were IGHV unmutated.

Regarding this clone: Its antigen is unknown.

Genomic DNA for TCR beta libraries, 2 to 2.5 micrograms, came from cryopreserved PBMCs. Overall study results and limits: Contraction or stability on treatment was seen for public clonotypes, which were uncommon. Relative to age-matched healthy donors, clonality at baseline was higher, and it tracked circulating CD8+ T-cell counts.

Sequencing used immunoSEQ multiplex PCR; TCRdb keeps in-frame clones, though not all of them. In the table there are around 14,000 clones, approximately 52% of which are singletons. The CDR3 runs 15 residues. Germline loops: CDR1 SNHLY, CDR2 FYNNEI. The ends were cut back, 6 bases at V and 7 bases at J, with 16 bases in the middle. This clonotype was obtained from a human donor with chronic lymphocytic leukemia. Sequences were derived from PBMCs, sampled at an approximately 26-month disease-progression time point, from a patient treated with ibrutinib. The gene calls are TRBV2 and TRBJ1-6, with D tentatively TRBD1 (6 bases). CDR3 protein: CASSPVGGRNSPLHF. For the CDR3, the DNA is TGTGCCAGCAGCCCGGTGGGGGGGCGAAATTCACCCCTCCACTTT.